The 10 T cell receptor beta chains in this list originate from one sample, sequenced in a study of cytomegalovirus exposure and HLA in healthy donors. Data came from immunoSEQ multiplex PCR; TCRdb stores just in-frame clones and leaves some out. The profile shows some 260,000 clones, about 90% of them singletons. Sequenced input: PBMCs. These TCRs come from a woman in her twenties or thirties in good health and CMV-seronegative.

Notes on this clone: Other DNA sequences in the same sample also yield this CDR3. The J gene is TRBJ2-3, the V gene TRBV7-9; no firm D call. Trimming cost V 5 bases and J 2 bases, with 2 bases left between them. This CDR3 has 11 amino acids. Germline CDR1 and CDR2: SEHNR and FQNEAQ (reference sequence). In DNA form, the CDR3 reads TGTGCCAGCAGCCTCACAGATACGCAGTATTTT. It yields the protein CASSLTDTQYF.

The J gene is TRBJ2-7, the V gene TRBV2; no reliable D call. Germline V lookup: CDR1 SNHLY, CDR2 FYNNEI. This CDR3 is 14 amino acids long. The germline V and J ends were trimmed by 2 bases and 0 bases, with 8 bases remaining between them. In nucleotides, the CDR3 is TGTGCCAGCAGTGAACACAGTAACTCCTACGAGCAGTACTTC. Translated: CASSEHSNSYEQYF.

The CDR3 is CASKTREGTDTQYF. DNA for the CDR3: TGTGCCAGTAAAACAAGGGAAGGCACAGATACGCAGTATTTT. V and J are TRBV6-1 and TRBJ2-3, with no clear D. CDR1 is MNHNS, CDR2 SASEGT, per germline. The CDR3 has 14 amino acids. Trimming pared 9 bases from V and 1 base from J, leaving 14 bases between.

This clone was detected only once. The gene calls are TRBV11-3 and TRBJ2-7; D remains unclear. This CDR3 is built from 12 residues. CDR1 is SGHNT and CDR2 is YENEEA in the germline V gene. V was pared by 5 bases and J by 4 bases, with 9 bases between. CDR3 nucleotide sequence: TGTGCCAGCAGCGCAGGAGCATACGAGCAGTACTTC. It specifies CASSAGAYEQYF.

The chain has TRBV30 and TRBJ2-1; TRBD2 matches 11 bases. This CDR3 spans 12 amino acids. The V gene end was trimmed by 8 bases and the J gene end by 7 bases; junction bases not matched to a gene: 4. From germline, CDR1 is GTSNPN and CDR2 SVGIG (reference sequence). The CDR3 DNA follows: TGTGCCGGAGGGACTAGCGGAAATGAGCAGTTCTTC. Its protein product is CAGGTSGNEQFF.

The chain has TRBV28 and TRBJ2-7; a weak D match, TRBD1 (6 bases). CDR3 length: 15 amino acids. The germline gives CDR1 MDHEN, CDR2 SYDVKM. Trimming stripped 5 bases from V and 2 bases from J, with 16 bases between. As DNA, the CDR3 is TGTGCCAGCAGTATATCAGGGGCCCGCACCTACGAGCAGTACTTC. It translates to CASSISGARTYEQYF.

The rearrangement uses TRBV6-1 and TRBJ2-7, with 8 bases fitting TRBD2. Germline CDR1 MNHNS, CDR2 SASEGT. The CDR3 runs 14 residues. With 5 bases clipped from V and 0 bases from J, the junction kept 3 bases outside the gene matches. CDR3: CASSQTSVSYEQYF. CDR3 nucleotide sequence: TGTGCCAGCAGTCAGACTAGCGTCTCCTACGAGCAGTACTTC.

The chain combines TRBV6-6 with TRBJ1-3; a weak D match, TRBD1 (5 bases). Trimming removed 7 bases from V and 1 base from J, with 11 bases in between. Looked up from germline, CDR1 is MNHNY and CDR2 is SVGAGI (reference sequence). The CDR3 consists of 14 residues. CDR3 amino acids: CASKPQGSGNTIYF. CDR3 sequence (DNA): TGTGCCAGCAAACCCCAGGGTTCTGGAAACACCATATATTTT.

V is TRBV27 and J is TRBJ2-6; 7 bases map to TRBD1. After removal of 6 bases from V and 3 bases from J, the junction contained 11 bases not matched to a gene. The CDR3 covers 17 residues. Germline CDR1 reads MNHEY; CDR2 reads SMNVEV (reference sequence). The CDR3 is CASSLGQNLGGANVLTF. CDR3 in DNA: TGTGCCAGCAGCCTGGGACAGAATTTAGGTGGGGCCAACGTCCTGACTTTC.

The V and J genes are TRBV30 and TRBJ1-3; no clear D. CDR3 length: 11 amino acids. CDR1 is GTSNPN, CDR2 SVGIG, per germline (reference sequence). Trimming removed 4 bases at V and 6 bases at J, with 7 bases between. The DNA of the CDR3 is TGTGCCTGGATCCGAGAAAACACCATATATTTT. Residues: CAWIRENTIYF.